These 8 T cell receptor beta chains were sequenced from one sample in a study of blood T cell repertoires in COVID-19. The repertoire was sequenced with immunoSEQ multiplex PCR; TCRdb's copy has only in-frame clones and lacks some. The sample includes hundreds of thousands of clones, around nine tenths of them seen just once. Material for sequencing was PBMCs or T cells enriched from blood (not recorded which). These receptors came from a woman aged 45 to 65 who had recovered from COVID-19.

A few counts support this clone. The rearrangement joins TRBV24-1 to TRBJ1-5; D perhaps matches TRBD1 (5 bases). Germline values: CDR1 KGHDR, CDR2 SFDVKD. This CDR3 comprises 12 residues. The germline V and J ends were trimmed by 9 bases and 8 bases, with 13 bases remaining between them. In DNA form, the CDR3 reads TGTGCCACCGGCGGGGGGACGGAGCCCCAGCATTTT. Its protein is CATGGGTEPQHF.

This chain uses TRBV5-8 with TRBJ2-7; a weak D match, TRBD1 (6 bases). Germline values: CDR1 SGHTS, CDR2 YDEGEE. Deletions cut 0 bases from V and 2 bases from J, with 9 bases between. The CDR3 contains 14 residues. The CDR3 bases are TGTGCCAGCAGCTTGGTCCAGGGGCCCTACGAGCAGTACTTC. It codes for CASSLVQGPYEQYF.

V gene TRBV2 combines with J gene TRBJ2-3, with 9 positions matching TRBD1. Germline V gene sequence: CDR1 SNHLY, CDR2 FYNNEI. The CDR3 spans 14 residues. The J segment lost 3 bases and the V segment lost 11 bases, leaving 9 bases of the junction unmatched. The CDR3 DNA follows: TGTGCCGAACAGGGGGCGATTGGAACAGATACGCAGTATTTT. Encoded protein: CAEQGAIGTDTQYF.

The chain is built from TRBV3-1 (or the pseudogene TRBV3-2) and TRBJ2-3, with a possible D match to TRBD1 (6 bases). Trimming took 2 bases from V and 6 from J, leaving 12 bases between them. CDR1 is LGHDT, CDR2 YNNKEL, per germline (reference sequence). This CDR3 is built from 14 residues. CDR3 coding DNA: TGTGCCAGCAGCCAAAGGGGGTCGGCGGATACGCAGTATTTT. The encoded protein is CASSQRGSADTQYF.

This rearrangement joins TRBV7-8 to TRBJ1-1, with 8 positions matching TRBD1. The germline gives CDR1 SGHVS, CDR2 FQNEAQ. V lost 5 bases, J lost 7 bases, and 12 bases stayed unmatched. CDR3 length equals 15 residues. The CDR3 DNA reads TGTGCCAGCAGCCAGGACAGGGTCGGATATGGTGAAGCTTTCTTT. The encoded protein is CASSQDRVGYGEAFF.

J is TRBJ2-2 and V is TRBV10-2; 7 nucleotides line up with TRBD2. CDR1 and CDR2 (germline): WSHSY, SAAADI. The V and J ends lost 3 bases and 3 bases, in that order; junction bases with no gene match: 7. The CDR3 sequence is 16 residues long. The CDR3 DNA sequence: TGCGCCAGCAGTGATCGCGGGAGAGTGTACACCGGGGAGCTGTTTTTT. It specifies CASSDRGRVYTGELFF.

This chain links TRBV19 with TRBJ1-2; TRBD1 matches 8 bases. Trimming removed 3 bases from V and 1 base from J; junction bases left unmatched: 1. CDR3 size: 14 residues. Germline values: CDR1 LNHDA, CDR2 SQIVND (reference sequence). CDR3 in amino acids: CASSIGQGNYGYTF. The CDR3 DNA follows: TGTGCCAGTAGTATTGGACAGGGTAACTATGGCTACACCTTC.

Concerning this clone: Different DNA sequences within this sample yield the same CDR3. The chain has TRBV18 and TRBJ1-5; TRBD1 aligns across 9 bases. Germline V CDR1 and CDR2: KGHSH, LQKENI. After removal of 0 bases from V and 0 bases from J, the junction contained 3 bases not matched to a gene. The CDR3 spans 17 residues. The CDR3 DNA is TGTGCCAGCTCACCACCGGGACAGGGAGGTAGCAATCAGCCCCAGCATTTT. Residues: CASSPPGQGGSNQPQHF.